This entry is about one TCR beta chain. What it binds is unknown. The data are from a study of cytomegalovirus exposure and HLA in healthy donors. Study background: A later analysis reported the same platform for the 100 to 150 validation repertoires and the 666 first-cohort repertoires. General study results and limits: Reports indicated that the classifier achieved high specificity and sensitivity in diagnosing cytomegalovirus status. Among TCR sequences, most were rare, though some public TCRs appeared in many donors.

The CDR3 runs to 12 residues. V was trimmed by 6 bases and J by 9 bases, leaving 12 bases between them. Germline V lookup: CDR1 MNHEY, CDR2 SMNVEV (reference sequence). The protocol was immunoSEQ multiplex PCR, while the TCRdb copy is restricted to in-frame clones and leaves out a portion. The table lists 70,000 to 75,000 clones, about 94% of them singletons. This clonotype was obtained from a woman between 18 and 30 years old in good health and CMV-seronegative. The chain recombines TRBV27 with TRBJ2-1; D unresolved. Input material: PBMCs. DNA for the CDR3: TGTGCCAGCAGCGACTTCCTGGGTGAGCAGTTCTTC. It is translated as CASSDFLGEQFF.